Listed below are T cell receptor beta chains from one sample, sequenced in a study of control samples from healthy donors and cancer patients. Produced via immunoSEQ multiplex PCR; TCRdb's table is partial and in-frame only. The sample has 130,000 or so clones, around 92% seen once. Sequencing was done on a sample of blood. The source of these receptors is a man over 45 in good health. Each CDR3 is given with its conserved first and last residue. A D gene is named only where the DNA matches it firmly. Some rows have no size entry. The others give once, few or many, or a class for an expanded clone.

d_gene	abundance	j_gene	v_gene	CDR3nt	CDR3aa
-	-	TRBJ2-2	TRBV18	TGTGCCAGCTCACCGCGGCTAACGGGCGGGGAGCTGTTTTTT	CASSPRLTGGELFF
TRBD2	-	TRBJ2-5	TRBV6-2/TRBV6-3	TGTGCCAGCAGTCCCCTAGCGGGGGTGGGGGAGACCCAGTACTTC	CASSPLAGVGETQYF
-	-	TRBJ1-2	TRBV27	TGTGCCAGCACTCCCTTACAGGGAAGCTATGGCTACACCTTC	CASTPLQGSYGYTF
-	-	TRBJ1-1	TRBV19	TGTGCCAGTAGTATAGGGGGAGTTATGAACACTGAAGCTTTCTTT	CASSIGGVMNTEAFF
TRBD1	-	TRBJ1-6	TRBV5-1	TGCGCCAGCAGCTTCGGGACAGATAATTCACCCCTCCACTTT	CASSFGTDNSPLHF
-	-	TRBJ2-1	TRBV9	TGTGCCAGCAGCCCAGGGGGGAACCCATACAATGAGCAGTTCTTC	CASSPGGNPYNEQFF
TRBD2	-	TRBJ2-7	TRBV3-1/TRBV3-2	TGTGCCAGCAGCCAGACGTTTAGCGGGGACTCCTACGAGCAGTACTTC	CASSQTFSGDSYEQYF
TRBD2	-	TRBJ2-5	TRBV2	TGTGCCAGCAGTGAACTCGGACACGCGGGGGGGCAAGAGACCCAGTACTTC	CASSELGHAGGQETQYF
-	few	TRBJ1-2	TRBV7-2	TGTGCCAGCAGCCCACCTAACTATGGCTACACCTTC	CASSPPNYGYTF
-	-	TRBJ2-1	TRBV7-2	TGTGCCAGCAGCTCCCGGACTGGGAGCTCCTACAATGAGCAGTTCTTC	CASSSRTGSSYNEQFF
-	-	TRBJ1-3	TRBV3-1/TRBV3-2	TGTGCCAGCAGCCAACTGTCACAGGGACCTGGAAACACCATATATTTT	CASSQLSQGPGNTIYF
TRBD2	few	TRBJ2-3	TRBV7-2	TGTGCCAGCAGCTTAACGGGGGGGGAGACAGATACGCAGTATTTT	CASSLTGGETDTQYF
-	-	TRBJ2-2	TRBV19	TGTGCCAGTAGTATTGGCCTGGTGAACACCGGGGAGCTGTTTTTT	CASSIGLVNTGELFF
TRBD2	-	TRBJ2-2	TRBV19	TGTGCCAGTAGTACCCGGGAGGCCCCGGGCACCGGGGAGCTGTTTTTT	CASSTREAPGTGELFF
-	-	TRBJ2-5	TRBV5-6	TGTGCCAGCAGCCCGCCGGGAAATATTTTGCAAGAGACCCAGTACTTC	CASSPPGNILQETQYF
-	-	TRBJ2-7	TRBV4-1	TGCGCCAGCAGCCAAGAAGGAGAGGGGGGCCACGAGCAGTACTTC	CASSQEGEGGHEQYF
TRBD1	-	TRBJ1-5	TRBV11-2	TGTGCCAGCAGCCGGGACAGGGTAGGTCAGCCCCAGCATTTT	CASSRDRVGQPQHF
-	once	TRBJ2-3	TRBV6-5	TGTGCCAGCAGTTCCCCGGGGGCTTCAGGAGATACGCAGTATTTT	CASSSPGASGDTQYF
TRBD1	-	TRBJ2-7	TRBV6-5	TGTGCCAGCAGTTGGGGACAGGGGAACTACGAGCAGTACTTC	CASSWGQGNYEQYF
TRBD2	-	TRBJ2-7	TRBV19	TGTGCCAGTAGTATCGGGACTAGCGGGGGCCCAGAGCAGTACTTC	CASSIGTSGGPEQYF
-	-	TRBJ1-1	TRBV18	TGTGCCAGCTCACCACAGGGGCAGGGTACTGAAGCTTTCTTT	CASSPQGQGTEAFF
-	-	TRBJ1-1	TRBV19	TGTGCCAGCAAGGGGCGGCAGGTGAACACTGAAGCTTTCTTT	CASKGRQVNTEAFF
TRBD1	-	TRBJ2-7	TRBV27	TGTGCCAGCAGTTTGACAGGGGTTAACGAGCAGTACTTC	CASSLTGVNEQYF
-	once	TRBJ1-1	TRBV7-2	TGTGCCTTAAGGGGCGCGGGCACTGAAGCTTTCTTT	CALRGAGTEAFF
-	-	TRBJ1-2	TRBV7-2	TGTGCCAGCAGCTCCCGGACAGCGATTAACTATGGCTACACCTTC	CASSSRTAINYGYTF
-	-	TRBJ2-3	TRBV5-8	TGTGCCAGCATCCCCGGGATAATTACAGATACGCAGTATTTT	CASIPGIITDTQYF
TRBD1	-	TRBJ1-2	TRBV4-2	TGTGCCAGCAGCCGGACAGGGGTTCTGTCCACCTTC	CASSRTGVLSTF
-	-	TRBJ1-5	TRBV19	TGTGCCAGTAGTTTCGGGGCCAATCAGCCCCAGCATTTT	CASSFGANQPQHF
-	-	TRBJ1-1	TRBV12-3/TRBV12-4	TGTGCCAGCAGTTCCCTAGTCACTGAAGCTTTCTTT	CASSSLVTEAFF
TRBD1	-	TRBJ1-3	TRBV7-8	TGTGCCAGCAGCTATAGGACAGGGGGGAGTTTACCCTCTGGAAACACCATATATTTT	CASSYRTGGSLPSGNTIYF
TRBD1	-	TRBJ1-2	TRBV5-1	TGCGCCAGCAGCCCGGCCACCGGGACAGGTTACTACACCTTC	CASSPATGTGYYTF
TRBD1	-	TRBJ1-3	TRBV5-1	TGCGCCAGCAGCGCCCAGGGACAGAACGCAGGAAACACCATATATTTT	CASSAQGQNAGNTIYF
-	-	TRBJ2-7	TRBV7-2	TGTGCCAGCAGCTTAGGGGGGTCCCCCTACGAGCAGTACTTC	CASSLGGSPYEQYF
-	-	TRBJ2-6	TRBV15	TGTGCCACCAGCAGAGATTCCGCCTCTGGGGCCAACGTCCTGACTTTC	CATSRDSASGANVLTF
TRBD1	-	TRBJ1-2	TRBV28	TGTGCCAGCAGCCTACCCTCGGACAGGACTAACTATGGCTACACCTTC	CASSLPSDRTNYGYTF
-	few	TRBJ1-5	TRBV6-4	TGTGCCAGCAGTACCCAGGACAATCAGCCCCAGCATTTT	CASSTQDNQPQHF
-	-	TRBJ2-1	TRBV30	TGTGCCTGGAGTGTATCACTTGGTGGGGGAGTTTACAATGAGCAGTTCTTC	CAWSVSLGGGVYNEQFF
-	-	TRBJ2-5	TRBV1	TGCACCAGCAGCCAAGACGAGGGGCGGCTAGGAGAGACCCAGTACTTC	CTSSQDEGRLGETQYF
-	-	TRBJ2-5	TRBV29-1	TGCAGCGTCGTCTGGGCAGGGGCCCAAGAGACCCAGTACTTC	CSVVWAGAQETQYF
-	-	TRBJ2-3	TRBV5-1	TGCGCCAGCAGCTTTGGGACGGGCACAGATACGCAGTATTTT	CASSFGTGTDTQYF
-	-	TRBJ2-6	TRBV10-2	TGCGCCAGCAGTGGTGGCGGGATAACCTCTGGGGCCAACGTCCTGACTTTC	CASSGGGITSGANVLTF
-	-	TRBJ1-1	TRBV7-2	TGTGCCAGCAGCTTAGTTTACGGGAGTATGACACAAAACACTGAAGCTTTCTTT	CASSLVYGSMTQNTEAFF